These 3 T cell receptor beta chains were sequenced from one sample in a study of long-term antiretroviral therapy in people with HIV. Sequencing relied on immunoSEQ assay v3.0, run at survey level. Method: immunoSEQ multiplex PCR; TCRdb's copy keeps in-frame clones and lacks some. The sample gives roughly 17,000 clones, 60% to 80% of which show up once; 11% is in the top ten. Specimen: unsorted PBMCs, collected 2.3 years after starting antiretroviral therapy. The receptors originated from a woman in her thirties or forties with HIV.

The V call is TRBV5-1, the J call TRBJ1-1; the D is unclear. V shed 1 base and J shed 5 bases, with 18 bases lying between them. CDR1 SGHRS and CDR2 YFSETQ come from the germline V gene. The CDR3 spans 16 residues. The CDR3 reads CASSLTTGLSRTEAFF. The CDR3 coding sequence is TGCGCCAGCAGCTTGACGACTGGACTGTCACGGACTGAAGCTTTCTTT. The full variable domain, completed using reference TRBV5-1 and TRBJ1-1, is KAGVTQTPRYLIKTRGQQVTLSCSPISGHRSVSWYQQTPGQGLQFLFEYFSETQRNKGNFPGRFSGRQFSNSRSEMNVSTLELGDSALYLCASSLTTGLSRTEAFFGQGTRLTVV.

V is TRBV10-3 and J is TRBJ1-2; 7 bases fit TRBD1. The germline gives CDR1 ENHRY, CDR2 SYGVKD. CDR3 length: 14 residues. With 2 bases clipped from V and 3 bases from J, the junction kept 3 bases outside the gene matches. This chain's CDR3 is CAISEDREDYGYTF. The CDR3 region has the DNA TGTGCCATCAGTGAGGACAGGGAGGACTATGGCTACACCTTC.

This chain joins TRBV11-3 and TRBJ2-3, with 12 bases aligning to TRBD2. The CDR3 sequence is 16 residues long. The V gene end was trimmed by 4 bases and the J gene end by 2 bases; junction bases not matched to a gene: 4. Per the germline V gene, CDR1 is SGHNT and CDR2 is YENEEA. The CDR3 DNA reads TGTGCCAGCAGCTCGCGACTAGCGGGGGACACAGATACGCAGTATTTT. This translates into CASSSRLAGDTDTQYF.